The clone carrying this T cell receptor (beta chain) was found a few times. Antigen unknown. V was pared by 1 base and J by 8 bases, with 4 bases of the junction left unmatched. This CDR3 is 14 amino acids long. Germline V CDR1 and CDR2: SGHAT, FQNNGV. One entry per CDR3 protein results from TCRdb running MiXCR on the RT-PCR reads. The repertoire includes about 830,000 distinct CDR3 sequences, approximately 18% of them detected once, and approximately 10% sits in the top ten. The entry originates in a study of response to subunit inactivated influenza vaccine. Study-wide results and caveats: Every seasonal influenza vaccination brings in few new T cells, the authors suggested.

This clonotype was sampled from a man aged 50-59 years who received an inactivated influenza vaccine. This material consisted of PBMCs from blood, taken 5 days after vaccination. The gene calls are TRBV11-2 and TRBJ2-1, with TRBD1 identical over 8 bases. Here the CDR3 DNA reads TGTGCCAGCAGCTTAGCGGGACAGGCCTATGAGCAGTTCTTC. Its translation is CASSLAGQAYEQFF.